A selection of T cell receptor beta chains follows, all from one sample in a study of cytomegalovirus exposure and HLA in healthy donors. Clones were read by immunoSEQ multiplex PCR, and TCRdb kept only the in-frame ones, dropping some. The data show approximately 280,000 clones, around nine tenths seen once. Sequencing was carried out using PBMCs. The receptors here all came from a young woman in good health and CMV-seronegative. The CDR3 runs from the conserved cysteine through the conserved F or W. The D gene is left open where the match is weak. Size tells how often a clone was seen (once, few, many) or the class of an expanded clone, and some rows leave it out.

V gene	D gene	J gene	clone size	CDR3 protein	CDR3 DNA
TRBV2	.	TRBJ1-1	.	CASSPNRVRGTEAFF	TGTGCCAGCAGCCCCAACAGGGTTCGGGGCACTGAAGCTTTCTTT
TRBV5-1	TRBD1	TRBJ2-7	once	CASRQGWDEQYF	TGCGCCAGCAGACAGGGGTGGGACGAGCAGTACTTC
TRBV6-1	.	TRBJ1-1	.	CASSALTGTNTEAFF	TGTGCCAGCAGTGCCCTGACGGGAACCAACACTGAAGCTTTCTTT
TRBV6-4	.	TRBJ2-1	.	CASSAADSNNEQFF	TGTGCCAGCAGTGCGGCGGACAGTAACAATGAGCAGTTCTTC
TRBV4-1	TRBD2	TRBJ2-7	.	CASSQGGGLYYEQYF	TGCGCCAGCAGCCAAGGGGGGGGTCTGTACTACGAGCAGTACTTC
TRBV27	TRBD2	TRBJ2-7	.	CASSLSGGGSYEQYF	TGTGCCAGCAGTTTAAGTGGGGGGGGCTCCTACGAGCAGTACTTC
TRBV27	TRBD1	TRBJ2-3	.	CASSTVRGTGGADTQYF	TGTGCCAGCAGCACCGTCCGCGGGACAGGGGGCGCAGATACGCAGTATTTT
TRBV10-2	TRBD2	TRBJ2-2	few	CASSGTTGELFF	TGCGCCAGTAGCGGGACGACCGGGGAGCTGTTTTTT
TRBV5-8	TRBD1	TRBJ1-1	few	CASSRPGQSLYTEAFF	TGTGCCAGCAGTCGGCCGGGACAGAGTTTGTACACTGAAGCTTTCTTT
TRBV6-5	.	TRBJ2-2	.	CASRRTGSPAGELFF	TGTGCCAGCAGGCGCACCGGGTCACCCGCCGGGGAGCTGTTTTTT
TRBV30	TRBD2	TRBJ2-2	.	CAWRGGTGELFF	TGTGCCTGGAGGGGGGGGACCGGGGAGCTGTTTTTT
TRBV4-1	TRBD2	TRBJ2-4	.	CASSQPGGMNIQYF	TGCGCCAGCAGCCAACCGGGAGGAATGAACATTCAGTACTTC
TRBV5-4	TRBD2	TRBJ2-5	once	CASSLRLAGNPQETQYF	TGTGCCAGCAGCCTTAGACTAGCGGGAAATCCCCAAGAGACCCAGTACTTC
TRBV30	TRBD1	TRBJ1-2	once	CAWSVTGGGYGYTF	TGTGCCTGGAGTGTCACAGGGGGCGGCTATGGCTACACCTTC
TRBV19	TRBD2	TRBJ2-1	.	CASSMDSGSIYNEQFF	TGTGCCAGTAGTATGGATAGCGGGAGCATTTACAATGAGCAGTTCTTC
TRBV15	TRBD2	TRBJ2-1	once	CATSGLAGASNEQFF	TGTGCCACCAGCGGACTAGCGGGAGCATCCAATGAGCAGTTCTTC
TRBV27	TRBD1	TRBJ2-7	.	CASSLGRGISYEQYF	TGTGCCAGCAGTTTAGGCAGGGGGATTTCCTACGAGCAGTACTTC
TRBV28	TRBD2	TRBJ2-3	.	CASRGLAGYRDTQYF	TGTGCCAGCAGGGGACTAGCGGGATACAGAGATACGCAGTATTTT
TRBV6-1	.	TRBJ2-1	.	CASSLAHNEQFF	TGTGCCAGCAGTCTGGCCCACAATGAGCAGTTCTTC
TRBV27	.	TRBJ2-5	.	CASSLTQNYQETQYF	TGTGCCAGCAGTTTAACCCAAAACTACCAAGAGACCCAGTACTTC
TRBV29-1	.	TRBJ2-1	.	CSVAWPLRGEQFF	TGCAGCGTTGCCTGGCCCCTTCGAGGTGAGCAGTTCTTC
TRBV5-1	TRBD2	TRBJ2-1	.	CASSLVRMGLGNNEQFF	TGCGCCAGCAGCTTGGTTCGCATGGGACTAGGCAACAATGAGCAGTTCTTC
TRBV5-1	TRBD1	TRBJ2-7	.	CASSWDRSSYEQYF	TGCGCCAGCAGCTGGGACAGGTCCTCCTACGAGCAGTACTTC
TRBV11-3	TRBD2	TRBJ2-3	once	CASSRGEGITDTQYF	TGTGCCAGCAGCCGAGGGGAGGGCATCACAGATACGCAGTATTTT
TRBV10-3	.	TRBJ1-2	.	CAISETVYGYTF	TGTGCCATCAGTGAGACAGTCTATGGCTACACCTTC
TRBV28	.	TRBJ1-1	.	CASRGGLGTEAFF	TGTGCCAGCAGAGGGGGTTTGGGCACTGAAGCTTTCTTT
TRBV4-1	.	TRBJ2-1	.	CASSQEQRVYNEQFF	TGCGCCAGCAGCCAAGAACAGCGGGTCTACAATGAGCAGTTCTTC
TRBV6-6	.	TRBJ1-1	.	CASRTGILNTEAFF	TGTGCCAGCAGGACCGGGATTTTGAACACTGAAGCTTTCTTT
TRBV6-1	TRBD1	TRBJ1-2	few	CASSRIDRANYGYTF	TGTGCCAGCAGTCGAATCGACAGGGCTAACTATGGCTACACCTTC
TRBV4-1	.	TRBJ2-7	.	CASSQEGLTYEQYF	TGCGCCAGCAGCCAAGAGGGGCTTACCTACGAGCAGTACTTC
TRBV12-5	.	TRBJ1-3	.	CASASGSENAGNTIYF	TGTGCTAGTGCTTCGGGGAGCGAAAACGCTGGAAACACCATATATTTT
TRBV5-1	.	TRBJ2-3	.	CASSPGLQLSTDTQYF	TGCGCCAGCAGCCCGGGACTCCAACTAAGCACAGATACGCAGTATTTT
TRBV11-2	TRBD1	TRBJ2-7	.	CASSLGQGYSYEQYF	TGTGCCAGCAGCCTAGGACAGGGGTACTCCTACGAGCAGTACTTC
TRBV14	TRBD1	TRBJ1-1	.	CASSLRQGGNTEAFF	TGTGCCAGCAGCCTACGTCAGGGGGGGAACACTGAAGCTTTCTTT
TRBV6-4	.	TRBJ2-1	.	CASSPSSEGEQFF	TGTGCCAGCAGTCCCTCTAGTGAGGGTGAGCAGTTCTTC
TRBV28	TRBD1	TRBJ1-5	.	CASSVAPRTGGNQPQHF	TGTGCCAGCAGCGTGGCACCGAGGACAGGGGGTAATCAGCCCCAGCATTTT
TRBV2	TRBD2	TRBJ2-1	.	CASSEELAASYNEQFF	TGTGCCAGCAGTGAAGAACTAGCGGCCTCCTACAATGAGCAGTTCTTC
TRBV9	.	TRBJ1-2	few	CASSLNAGLGGYTF	TGTGCCAGCAGCCTGAACGCGGGGCTGGGTGGCTACACCTTC
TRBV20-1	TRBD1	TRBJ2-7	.	CSGTGTGEQYF	TGCAGTGGGACAGGTACTGGCGAGCAGTACTTC
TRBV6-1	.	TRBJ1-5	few	CASSEFGEVQPQHF	TGTGCCAGCAGTGAATTCGGGGAGGTTCAGCCCCAGCATTTT
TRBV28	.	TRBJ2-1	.	CASTPGGAPYEQFF	TGTGCCAGCACCCCTGGGGGGGCGCCATATGAGCAGTTCTTC
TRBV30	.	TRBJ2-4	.	CAWSVRGLDAKNIQYF	TGTGCCTGGAGTGTGCGGGGGCTGGACGCCAAAAACATTCAGTACTTC
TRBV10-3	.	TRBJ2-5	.	CAISESSRTALEETQYF	TGTGCCATCAGTGAGTCGAGTAGGACAGCTTTGGAAGAGACCCAGTACTTC
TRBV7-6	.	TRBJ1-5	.	CASSLAANQPQHF	TGTGCCAGCAGCTTAGCAGCAAATCAGCCCCAGCATTTT
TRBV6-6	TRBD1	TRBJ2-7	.	CASISHRGRIKQYF	TGTGCCAGCATTTCCCACAGGGGGCGCATCAAGCAGTACTTC
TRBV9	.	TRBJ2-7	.	CASSVGVGGYEQYF	TGTGCCAGCAGCGTAGGGGTAGGGGGCTACGAGCAGTACTTC
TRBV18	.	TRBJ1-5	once	CASSPNRPDNQPQHF	TGTGCCAGCTCACCAAACAGGCCCGACAATCAGCCCCAGCATTTT
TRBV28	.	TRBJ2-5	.	CASSEQGNRETQYF	TGTGCCAGCAGTGAGCAGGGGAATAGGGAGACCCAGTACTTC
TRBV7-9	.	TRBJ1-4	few	CASSLEAGKGREKLFF	TGTGCCAGCAGCTTAGAGGCCGGGAAAGGCAGAGAAAAACTGTTTTTT
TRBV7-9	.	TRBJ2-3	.	CASSFGGTRGTDTQYF	TGTGCCAGCAGCTTTGGCGGGACGAGGGGCACAGATACGCAGTATTTT
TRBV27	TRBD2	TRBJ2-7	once	CASSLTTAGGNEQYF	TGTGCCAGCAGTTTAACCACGGCGGGGGGCAACGAGCAGTACTTC